This TCR beta chain was recovered during a study of cytomegalovirus exposure and HLA in healthy donors. The study, taken as a whole, reports: The study designated 150 to 200 TCR beta chains cytomegalovirus-associated.

Comments on this clone: Its antigen remains unidentified.

The germline gives CDR1 SGHRS, CDR2 YFSETQ. V gave up 4 bases and J gave up 2 bases, with 13 bases separating them. CDR3 size: 15 residues. A multiplex PCR was run with 60 Vbeta primers and 13 Jbeta primers. This table comes from immunoSEQ multiplex PCR, and its TCRdb copy is limited to in-frame clones, with some not included. The sample records roughly 140,000 clones, about four fifths being singletons. This clonotype originated in a woman between 35 and 50 years old in good health and CMV-seropositive. The sequenced sample consisted of PBMCs. J is TRBJ1-3 and V is TRBV5-1; D not certain. Written as DNA, the CDR3 is TGCGCCAGCAGCCCGGACGGGGTTGCTGGAAACACCATATATTTT. As protein: CASSPDGVAGNTIYF.